Each of the 20 T cell receptor beta chains below was sequenced from the same sample in a study of T-cell memory formation after mild COVID-19. From the 5' RACE reads, TCRdb called clonotypes with MiXCR, one entry per CDR3 protein. The sample consists of some 210,000 distinct CDR3 sequences, 27% of them appearing once. Material: PBMCs or a T cell subset sorted from them (not recorded which). The receptor set was obtained from an adult woman who had mild COVID-19 (a few samples of this study predate the infection). Cell type and time point are not known.

CDR3 bases: TGTGCCAGCAGTTTAGTGCAGTACAATGAGCAGTTCTTC. It specifies CASSLVQYNEQFF. The rearrangement links TRBV12-3 or TRBV12-4 to TRBJ2-1, with D uncertain. This CDR3 is built from 13 residues. The V and J ends lost 1 base and 4 bases respectively, with 5 bases between them.

The CDR3 bases are TGTGCCAGCAGCTCCGGACAGAAAACCCACGAGCAGTACTTC. Amino acid sequence: CASSSGQKTHEQYF. V usage is TRBV7-9 and J usage is TRBJ2-7, with TRBD1 as a possible D gene (6 bases). CDR1 is SEHNR, CDR2 FQNEAQ, per germline (reference sequence). Trimming shortened V by 4 bases and J by 5 bases, and 15 bases separated the two germline ends. This CDR3 contains 14 residues. The whole variable domain, remainder taken from reference TRBV7-9 and TRBJ2-7, is DTGVSQNPRHKITKRGQNVTFRCDPISEHNRLYWYRQTLGQGPEFLTYFQNEAQLEKSRLLSDRFSAERPKGSFSTLEIQRTEQGDSAMYLCASSSGQKTHEQYFGPGTRLTVT.

The chain employs TRBV6-2 or TRBV6-3 and TRBJ1-1, with D unclear. Per germline, CDR1 MNHEY and CDR2 SVGEGT. This CDR3 contains 16 residues. Trimming removed 0 bases at V and 4 bases at J, with 15 bases between. Written as DNA, the CDR3 is TGTGCCAGCAGTTACTCGGCAGGAGATAAGGGCACTGAAGCTTTCTTT. Protein sequence: CASSYSAGDKGTEAFF.

The chain is built from TRBV27 and TRBJ2-1; 8 bases align to TRBD2. Germline assignment: CDR1 MNHEY and CDR2 SMNVEV (reference sequence). V shed 7 bases and J 6 bases; nucleotides not matched to a gene: 14. This CDR3 has 16 amino acids. CDR3 sequence (DNA): TGTGCCAGCACCGGACCCCCGGGACTAGGGGGCAATGAGCAGTTCTTC. It yields the protein CASTGPPGLGGNEQFF.

This clonotype was seen a few times. This rearrangement joins TRBV4-3 to TRBJ1-1; D is perhaps TRBD1 (5 bases). The CDR3 has 14 amino acids. V lost 1 base and J lost 4, with 10 bases in between. CDR1 is LGHNA and CDR2 is YSLEER in the germline V gene. The CDR3 here is CASSQAQGFTEAFF. The CDR3 DNA reads as TGCGCCAGCAGCCAAGCGCAGGGCTTCACTGAAGCTTTCTTT.

The rearrangement joins TRBV3-1 to TRBJ2-2; D not certain. V lost 4 bases and J lost 6, with 6 bases in between. Germline V CDR1 and CDR2: LGHDT, YNNKEL (reference sequence). This CDR3 spans 12 amino acids. CDR3 residues: CASSRPAGELFF. The CDR3 DNA is TGTGCCAGCAGCCGGCCCGCCGGGGAGCTGTTTTTT.

This rearrangement joins TRBV15 to TRBJ2-2; D call uncertain. This CDR3 comprises 13 residues. Trimming removed 9 bases from V and 2 bases from J, with 10 bases in between. CDR1 and CDR2 from the germline V gene are LNHNV and YYDKDF (reference sequence). CDR3 DNA: TGTGCCACAAGGGTCCGTAACACCGGGGAGCTGTTTTTT. It encodes CATRVRNTGELFF. Combining the CDR3 with reference TRBV15 and TRBJ2-2 gives the whole variable domain DAMVIQNPRYQVTQFGKPVTLSCSQTLNHNVMYWYQQKSSQAPKLLFHYYDKDFNNEADTPDNFQSRRPNTSFCFLDIRSPGLGDTAMYLCATRVRNTGELFFGEGSRLTVL.

This clonotype was counted only a few times. This chain uses TRBV7-9 with TRBJ2-3, with no clear D. Trimming took off 7 bases at V and 3 bases at J, with 11 bases between the two ends. This CDR3 has 13 amino acids. Germline CDR1 reads SEHNR; CDR2 reads FQNEAQ (reference sequence). CDR3 sequence: CASTPTRTDTQYF. CDR3 in DNA: TGTGCCAGCACGCCTACGAGGACAGATACGCAGTATTTT.

This clonotype was detected only a few times. This CDR3 reads CASSLERTRDEQFF. The CDR3 region has the DNA TGTGCCAGCAGTTTGGAGCGGACCAGGGATGAGCAGTTCTTC. The chain links TRBV12-3 or TRBV12-4 to TRBJ2-1, with D perhaps given as TRBD1 or TRBD2 (5 bases each). The CDR3 is 14 residues long. V was cut by 3 bases and J by 8 bases, with 14 bases left in between.

The chain recombines TRBV6-2 or TRBV6-3 with TRBJ2-1, with a weak D call TRBD2 (5 bases). Germline values: CDR1 MNHEY, CDR2 SVGEGT. The CDR3 is 15 residues long. The ends were cut back, 2 bases at V and 1 base at J, with 9 bases in the middle. CDR3 region: CASSYLAGSYNEQFF. For the CDR3, the DNA is TGTGCCAGCAGTTACCTAGCCGGTTCCTACAATGAGCAGTTCTTC.

V usage is TRBV12-3 or TRBV12-4 and J usage is TRBJ2-7; the D gene is possibly TRBD1 (6 bases). CDR3 size: 13 residues. V was cut by 4 bases and J by 6 bases, with 13 bases left in between. The CDR3 sequence: CASSSTGTGEQYF. The CDR3 nucleotides are TGTGCCAGCAGTTCCACAGGGACGGGCGAGCAGTACTTC.

The gene calls are TRBV7-2 and TRBJ2-7; 7 bases agree with TRBD2. CDR1 SGHTA and CDR2 FQGNSA come from the germline V gene. With 2 bases clipped from V and 1 base from J, the junction kept 5 bases outside the gene matches. The CDR3 runs 15 residues. In DNA, the CDR3 is TGTGCCAGCAGCTTAAGCGGGGTACTATCCTACGAGCAGTACTTC. Translated, it gives CASSLSGVLSYEQYF. Full variable domain (outside the CDR3, taken from reference TRBV7-2 and TRBJ2-7): GAGVSQSPSNKVTEKGKDVELRCDPISGHTALYWYRQSLGQGLEFLIYFQGNSAPDKSGLPSDRFSAERTGGSVSTLTIQRTQQEDSAVYLCASSLSGVLSYEQYFGPGTRLTVT.

This clonotype was picked up a small number of times. At one end the junction does not follow the germline gene, possibly because of a read error. The chain couples TRBV14 to TRBJ2-3; D is possibly TRBD2 (6 bases). The CDR3 has 12 amino acids. The germline V gene has CDR1 SGHDN and CDR2 FVKESK. The CDR3 DNA sequence: TGTGCCAGCAGCCATGCACTAGCCCCGTGGAGTTTT. Translated, it gives CASSHALAPWSF.

This clonotype has only a few counts. V and J are TRBV5-1 and TRBJ2-5; no definite D call. V lost 2 bases to trimming and J lost 4 bases, with 12 bases between them. The CDR3 is made up of 14 amino acids. Germline V gives CDR1 SGHRS, CDR2 YFSETQ. The CDR3 DNA reads as TGCGCCAGCAGCTTCTCCTCGCAGCGAGAGACCCAGTACTTC. This encodes CASSFSSQRETQYF. Full variable domain (remainder filled in from reference TRBV5-1 and TRBJ2-5): KAGVTQTPRYLIKTRGQQVTLSCSPISGHRSVSWYQQTPGQGLQFLFEYFSETQRNKGNFPGRFSGRQFSNSRSEMNVSTLELGDSALYLCASSFSSQRETQYFGPGTRLLVL.

Written as DNA, the CDR3 is TGTGCCAGCAGCCACAGACTGGGACAGCCTACTGAAGCTTTCTTT. Translation: CASSHRLGQPTEAFF. This chain joins TRBV7-9 and TRBJ1-1; 7 positions agree with TRBD1. CDR3 length equals 15 residues. The germline V gene encodes CDR1 SEHNR and CDR2 FQNEAQ (reference sequence). The trim removed 5 bases at V and 5 bases at J, leaving 11 bases unmatched.

This clonotype came up a few times. The V gene is TRBV14, the J gene TRBJ1-2, with D possibly TRBD1 on 6 matching bases. Looked up from germline, CDR1 is SGHDN and CDR2 is FVKESK. The CDR3 runs 12 residues. V shed 4 bases and J shed 7 bases, with 10 bases lying between them. This CDR3 reads CASSPGTSGYTF. The CDR3, as DNA: TGTGCCAGCAGCCCTGGGACAAGTGGCTACACCTTC.

This clonotype occurred many times. The chain carries TRBV7-2 and TRBJ2-7, with 7 nucleotides matching TRBD2. J was trimmed by 4 bases and V by 4 bases; bases with no gene match: 7. Germline CDR1 SGHTA, CDR2 FQGNSA. This CDR3 is 14 amino acids long. The CDR3 DNA is TGTGCCAGCAGCTCGCGAGCGGGGCGATACGAGCAGTACTTC. Translated: CASSSRAGRYEQYF.

This rearrangement joins TRBV12-3 or TRBV12-4 to TRBJ2-3; 7 bases match TRBD2. Trimming removed 5 bases from V and 9 bases from J; junction bases left unmatched: 8. The CDR3 runs to 13 residues. CDR3 sequence reads: CASSHSGSATQYF. As DNA, the CDR3 is TGTGCCAGCAGTCATAGCGGGTCCGCCACGCAGTATTTT.

This clonotype has a handful of counts. The chain is built from TRBV5-1 and TRBJ1-1, with 7 bases fitting TRBD1. With 0 bases clipped from V and 4 bases from J, the junction kept 3 bases outside the gene matches. Germline V gene lookup returns CDR1 SGHRS and CDR2 YFSETQ. This CDR3 spans 14 amino acids. The CDR3 reads CASSLEGASTEAFF. The DNA for the CDR3 is TGCGCCAGCAGCTTGGAGGGGGCGAGCACTGAAGCTTTCTTT.

This chain connects TRBV9 to TRBJ1-1; no reliable D call. V was clipped by 0 bases and J by 0 bases, with 12 bases between them. CDR3 length: 16 residues. Germline V gene sequence: CDR1 SGDLS, CDR2 YYNGEE. The CDR3 protein is CASSVETVRVNTEAFF. CDR3 nucleotide sequence: TGTGCCAGCAGCGTAGAAACAGTAAGGGTGAACACTGAAGCTTTCTTT.